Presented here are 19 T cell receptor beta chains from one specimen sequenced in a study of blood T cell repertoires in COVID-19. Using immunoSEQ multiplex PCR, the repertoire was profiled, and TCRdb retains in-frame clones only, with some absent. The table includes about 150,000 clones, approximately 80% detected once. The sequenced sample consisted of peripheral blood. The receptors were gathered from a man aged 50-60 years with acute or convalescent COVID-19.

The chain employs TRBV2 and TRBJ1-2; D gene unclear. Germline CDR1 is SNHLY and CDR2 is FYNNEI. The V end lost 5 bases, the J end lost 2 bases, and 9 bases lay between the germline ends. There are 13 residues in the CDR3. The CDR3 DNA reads TGTGCCAGCAGTCGGGAAAAGAACTATGGCTACACCTTC. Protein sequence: CASSREKNYGYTF.

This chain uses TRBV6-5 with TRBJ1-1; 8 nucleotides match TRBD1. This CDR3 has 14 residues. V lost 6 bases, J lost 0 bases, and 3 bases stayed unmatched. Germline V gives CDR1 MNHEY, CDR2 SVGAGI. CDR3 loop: CASRTGDMNTEAFF. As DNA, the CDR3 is TGTGCCAGCAGGACAGGGGATATGAACACTGAAGCTTTCTTT.

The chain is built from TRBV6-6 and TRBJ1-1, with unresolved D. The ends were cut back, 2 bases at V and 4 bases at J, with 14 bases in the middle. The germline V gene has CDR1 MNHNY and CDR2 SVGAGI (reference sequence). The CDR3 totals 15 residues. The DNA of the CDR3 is TGTGCCAGCAGTTACACCATGGAGGGAGTCACTGAAGCTTTCTTT. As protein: CASSYTMEGVTEAFF.

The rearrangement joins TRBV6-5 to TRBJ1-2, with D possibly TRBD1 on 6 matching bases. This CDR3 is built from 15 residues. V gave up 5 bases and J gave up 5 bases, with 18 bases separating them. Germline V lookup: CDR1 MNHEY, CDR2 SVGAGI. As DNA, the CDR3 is TGTGCCAGCAGTCAGAGGGGAGGGGGTGGATATGGCTACACCTTC. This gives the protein CASSQRGGGGYGYTF.

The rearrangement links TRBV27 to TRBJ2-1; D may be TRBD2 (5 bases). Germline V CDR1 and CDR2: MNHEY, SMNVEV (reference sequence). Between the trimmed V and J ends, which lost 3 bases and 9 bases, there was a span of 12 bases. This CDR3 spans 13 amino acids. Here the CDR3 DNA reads TGTGCCAGCAGTTTTGTAAGGGCGGGTGAGCAGTTCTTC. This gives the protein CASSFVRAGEQFF.

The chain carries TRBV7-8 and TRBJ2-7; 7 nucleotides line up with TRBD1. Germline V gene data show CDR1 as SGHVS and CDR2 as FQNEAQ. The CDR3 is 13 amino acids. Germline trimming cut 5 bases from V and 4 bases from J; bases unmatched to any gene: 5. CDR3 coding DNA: TGTGCCAGCAGCCCGGACAGGATGTACGAGCAGTACGTC. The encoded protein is CASSPDRMYEQYV.

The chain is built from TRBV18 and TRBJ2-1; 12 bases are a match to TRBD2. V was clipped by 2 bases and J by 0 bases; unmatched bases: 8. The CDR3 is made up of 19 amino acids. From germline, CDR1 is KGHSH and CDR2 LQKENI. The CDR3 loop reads CASSPLRTSGTSSYNEQFF. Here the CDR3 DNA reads TGTGCCAGCTCACCATTGAGGACTAGCGGGACGAGCTCCTACAATGAGCAGTTCTTC. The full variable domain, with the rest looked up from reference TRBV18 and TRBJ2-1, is NAGVMQNPRHLVRRRGQEARLRCSPMKGHSHVYWYRQLPEEGLKFMVYLQKENIIDESGMPKERFSAEFPKEGPSILRIQQVVRGDSAAYFCASSPLRTSGTSSYNEQFFGPGTRLTVL.

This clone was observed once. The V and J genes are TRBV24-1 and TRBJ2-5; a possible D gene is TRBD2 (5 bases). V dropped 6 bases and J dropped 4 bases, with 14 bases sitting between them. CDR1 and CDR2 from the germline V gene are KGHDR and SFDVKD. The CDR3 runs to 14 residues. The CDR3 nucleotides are TGTGCCACCAGTATGTCGGGGATGGGAGAGACCCAGTACTTC. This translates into CATSMSGMGETQYF.

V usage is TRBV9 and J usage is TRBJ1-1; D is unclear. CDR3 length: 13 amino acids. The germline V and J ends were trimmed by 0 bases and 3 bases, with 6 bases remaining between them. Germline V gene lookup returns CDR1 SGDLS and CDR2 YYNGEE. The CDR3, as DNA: TGTGCCAGCAGCGTAGAGTCGGACACTGAAGCTTTCTTT. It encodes CASSVESDTEAFF.

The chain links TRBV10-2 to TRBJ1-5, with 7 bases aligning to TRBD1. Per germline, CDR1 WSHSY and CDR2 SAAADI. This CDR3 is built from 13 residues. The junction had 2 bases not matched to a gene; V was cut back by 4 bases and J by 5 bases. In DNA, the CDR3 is TGCGCCAGCAGTGTTACAGGGGATCAGCCCCAGCATTTT. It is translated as CASSVTGDQPQHF.

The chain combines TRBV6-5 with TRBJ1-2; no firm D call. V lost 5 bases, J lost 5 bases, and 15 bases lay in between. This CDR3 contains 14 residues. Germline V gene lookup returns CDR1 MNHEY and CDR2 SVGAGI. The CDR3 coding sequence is TGTGCCAGCAGTCCCGCGGCCCTAGGATATGGCTACACCTTC. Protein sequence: CASSPAALGYGYTF.

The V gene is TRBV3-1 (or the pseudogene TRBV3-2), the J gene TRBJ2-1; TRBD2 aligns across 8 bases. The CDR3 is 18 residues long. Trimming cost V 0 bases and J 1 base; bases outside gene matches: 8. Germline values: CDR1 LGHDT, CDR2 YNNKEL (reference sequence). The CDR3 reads CASSQDLTGGNSYNEQFF. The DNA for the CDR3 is TGTGCCAGCAGCCAAGATCTAACGGGGGGGAATTCCTACAATGAGCAGTTCTTC.

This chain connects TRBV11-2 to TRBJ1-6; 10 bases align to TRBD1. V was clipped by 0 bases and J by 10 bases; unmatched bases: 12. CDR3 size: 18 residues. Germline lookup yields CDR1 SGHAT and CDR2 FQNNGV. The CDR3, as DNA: TGTGCCAGCAGCTTAGATCGACAGGGGGCGTTCCTAGGATCACCCCTCCACTTT. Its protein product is CASSLDRQGAFLGSPLHF.

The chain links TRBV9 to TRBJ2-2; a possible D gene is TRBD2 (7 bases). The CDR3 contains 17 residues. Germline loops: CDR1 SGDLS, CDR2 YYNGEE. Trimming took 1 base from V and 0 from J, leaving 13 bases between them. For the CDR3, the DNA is TGTGCCAGCAGCGTAAGAGGAGGGGGGGCGAACACCGGGGAGCTGTTTTTT. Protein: CASSVRGGGANTGELFF.

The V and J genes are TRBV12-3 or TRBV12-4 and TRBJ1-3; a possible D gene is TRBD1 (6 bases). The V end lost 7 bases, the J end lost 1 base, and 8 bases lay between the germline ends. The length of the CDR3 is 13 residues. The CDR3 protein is CASNRGSGNTIYF. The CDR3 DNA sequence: TGTGCCAGCAATAGGGGGTCTGGAAACACCATATATTTT.

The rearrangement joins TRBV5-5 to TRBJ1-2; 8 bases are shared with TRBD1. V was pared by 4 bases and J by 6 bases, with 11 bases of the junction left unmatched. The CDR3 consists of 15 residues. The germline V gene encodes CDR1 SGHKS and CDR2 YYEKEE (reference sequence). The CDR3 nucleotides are TGTGCCAGCAGCGATGGACAGGGAGTATCGGATGGCTACACCTTC. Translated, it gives CASSDGQGVSDGYTF.

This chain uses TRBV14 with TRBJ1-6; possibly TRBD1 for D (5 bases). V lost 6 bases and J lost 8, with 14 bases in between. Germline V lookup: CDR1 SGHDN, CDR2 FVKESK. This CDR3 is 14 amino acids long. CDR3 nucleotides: TGTGCCAGCAGTGTCGACAGTTTTTATTCACCCCTCCACTTT. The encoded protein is CASSVDSFYSPLHF.

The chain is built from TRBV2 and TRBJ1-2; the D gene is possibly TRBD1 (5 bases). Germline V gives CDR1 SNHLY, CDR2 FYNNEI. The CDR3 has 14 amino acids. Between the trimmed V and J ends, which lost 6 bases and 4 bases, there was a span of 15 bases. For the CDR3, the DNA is TGTGCCAGCAGAGCACTCAGGGAGGGCTATGGCTACACCTTC. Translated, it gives CASRALREGYGYTF. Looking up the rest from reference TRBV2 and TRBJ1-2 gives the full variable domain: EPEVTQTPSHQVTQMGQEVILRCVPISNHLYFYWYRQILGQKVEFLVSFYNNEISEKSEIFDDQFSVERPDGSNFTLKIRSTKLEDSAMYFCASRALREGYGYTFGSGTRLTVV.

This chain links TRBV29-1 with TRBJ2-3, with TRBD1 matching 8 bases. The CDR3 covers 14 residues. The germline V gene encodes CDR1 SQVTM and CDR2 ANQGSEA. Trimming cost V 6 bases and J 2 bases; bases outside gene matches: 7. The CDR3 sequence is CSVEQGVLTDTQYF. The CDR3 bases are TGCAGCGTCGAACAGGGGGTCCTCACAGATACGCAGTATTTT.